These 19 T cell receptor beta chains were sequenced from one sample in a study of T cell responses to AZD1222 COVID-19 vaccine. Clones were sequenced by immunoSEQ multiplex PCR, and TCRdb holds only the in-frame ones, with some missing. The sample lists over 75,000 clones, around 91% occurring once. The sample consisted of peripheral blood, taken on day 0 of AZD1222 vaccination. The source is an adult in good health.

This chain connects TRBV5-1 to TRBJ2-3; 8 bases are a match to TRBD2. The germline CDR1 and CDR2 sequences are SGHRS and YFSETQ. The CDR3 sequence is 16 residues long. J was trimmed by 0 bases and V by 2 bases; bases with no gene match: 5. The CDR3 region has the DNA TGCGCCAGCAGCTTCCGGCCTAGCGGGAGCACAGATACGCAGTATTTT. It is translated as CASSFRPSGSTDTQYF. Looking up the rest from reference TRBV5-1 and TRBJ2-3 gives the full variable domain: KAGVTQTPRYLIKTRGQQVTLSCSPISGHRSVSWYQQTPGQGLQFLFEYFSETQRNKGNFPGRFSGRQFSNSRSEMNVSTLELGDSALYLCASSFRPSGSTDTQYFGPGTRLTVL.

The rearrangement links TRBV12-5 to TRBJ1-5, with D hard to call. CDR3 size: 16 residues. V was cut by 0 bases and J by 4 bases, with 13 bases left in between. Per germline, CDR1 LGHNT and CDR2 FRNRAP. The CDR3 is CASGLVTGSRNQPQHF. CDR3 nucleotides: TGTGCTAGTGGTTTGGTAACCGGGAGCCGGAATCAGCCCCAGCATTTT.

This rearrangement joins TRBV5-1 to TRBJ2-3; D unclear. This CDR3 has 16 amino acids. The V gene lost 0 bases and the J gene lost 4 bases, with 15 bases spanning the gap. Germline-derived CDR1 and CDR2 are SGHRS and YFSETQ. CDR3 protein: CASSLGLRSGADTQYF. The CDR3 nucleotides are TGCGCCAGCAGCTTGGGGCTCCGATCTGGGGCAGATACGCAGTATTTT.

V gene TRBV19 combines with J gene TRBJ2-5; TRBD2 might be the D (5 bases). Germline lookup yields CDR1 LNHDA and CDR2 SQIVND (reference sequence). The CDR3 is 15 amino acids. Trimming stripped 3 bases from V and 2 bases from J, with 13 bases between. The CDR3 spells CASSIIGGRQETQYF. The CDR3 DNA reads TGTGCCAGTAGTATTATTGGAGGACGGCAAGAGACCCAGTACTTC.

V usage is TRBV27 and J usage is TRBJ1-1; no firm D call. The germline V and J ends were trimmed by 5 bases and 1 base, with 11 bases remaining between them. The CDR3 loop spans 14 amino acids. CDR1 is MNHEY, CDR2 SMNVEV, per germline (reference sequence). The DNA of the CDR3 is TGTGCCAGCAGTACCGGACTGACGAACACTGAAGCTTTCTTT. It encodes CASSTGLTNTEAFF.

The chain links TRBV3-1 (or the pseudogene TRBV3-2) to TRBJ1-1; 9 bases agree with TRBD1. After removal of 1 base from V and 0 bases from J, the junction contained 6 bases not matched to a gene. Germline V gene sequence: CDR1 LGHDT, CDR2 YNNKEL (reference sequence). This CDR3 is built from 17 residues. This chain's CDR3 is CASSQGGTGTMNTEAFF. For the CDR3, the DNA is TGTGCCAGCAGCCAAGGGGGGACAGGGACTATGAACACTGAAGCTTTCTTT.

The rearrangement uses TRBV2 and TRBJ2-1; TRBD2 aligns across 10 bases. Germline trimming cut 7 bases from V and 9 bases from J; bases unmatched to any gene: 12. The germline V gene encodes CDR1 SNHLY and CDR2 FYNNEI. The CDR3 runs to 15 residues. CDR3 amino acids: CASTLTLAGVREQFF. CDR3 bases: TGTGCCAGCACCCTAACGCTAGCGGGAGTCCGTGAGCAGTTCTTC.

This clone was observed once. The V gene is TRBV5-5, the J gene TRBJ2-7; 9 positions agree with TRBD2. Trimming at V came to 0 bases and at J to 1 base, leaving 2 bases not matched to a gene. Germline lookup yields CDR1 SGHKS and CDR2 YYEKEE (reference sequence). The CDR3 totals 15 residues. Here the CDR3 reads CASSLASGVSYEQYF. CDR3 DNA: TGTGCCAGCAGCTTGGCTAGCGGGGTATCCTACGAGCAGTACTTC. The whole variable domain, filled in from reference TRBV5-5 and TRBJ2-7, reads DAGVTQSPTHLIKTRGQQVTLRCSPISGHKSVSWYQQVLGQGPQFIFQYYEKEERGRGNFPDRFSARQFPNYSSELNVNALLLGDSALYLCASSLASGVSYEQYFGPGTRLTVT.

The DNA for the CDR3 is TGCAGTGTTAGCGGGTCCTCCAGGCAGTTCTTC. Its translation is CSVSGSSRQFF. V is TRBV20-1 and J is TRBJ2-1; 7 bases match TRBD2. CDR3 size: 11 residues. Germline values: CDR1 DFQATT, CDR2 SNEGSKA (reference sequence). V lost 7 bases to trimming and J lost 12 bases; unmatched junction nucleotides: 9.

V gene TRBV3-1 (or the pseudogene TRBV3-2) combines with J gene TRBJ2-3, with no clear D. The CDR3 runs to 13 residues. Per the germline V gene, CDR1 is LGHDT and CDR2 is YNNKEL (reference sequence). Trimming pared 4 bases from V and 3 bases from J, leaving 8 bases between. The CDR3 sequence is CASSLGRTDTQYF. As DNA, the CDR3 is TGTGCCAGCAGCCTGGGTAGAACAGATACGCAGTATTTT.

The CDR3 reads CASSLRLAGVGTDTQYF. CDR3 coding DNA: TGTGCCAGCAGTTTGAGACTAGCGGGAGTTGGCACAGATACGCAGTATTTT. The chain combines TRBV28 with TRBJ2-3; 12 nucleotides line up with TRBD2. This CDR3 contains 17 residues. Germline values: CDR1 MDHEN, CDR2 SYDVKM. With 3 bases clipped from V and 1 base from J, the junction kept 5 bases outside the gene matches.

This clone was recorded once. The chain is built from TRBV28 and TRBJ2-7; TRBD1 aligns across 8 bases. The length of the CDR3 is 16 residues. Germline assignment: CDR1 MDHEN and CDR2 SYDVKM. The V segment lost 5 bases and the J segment 2 bases; nucleotides outside the gene matches: 11. Here the CDR3 reads CASSPIGTGGTYEQYF. CDR3 sequence (DNA): TGTGCCAGCAGTCCCATCGGCACAGGGGGTACCTACGAGCAGTACTTC.

The chain combines TRBV6-4 with TRBJ2-1, with D perhaps TRBD2 (6 bases). V gave up 6 bases and J gave up 9 bases, with 12 bases separating them. The CDR3 totals 12 residues. Germline values: CDR1 MRHNA, CDR2 SNTAGT. Here the CDR3 reads CASSLLAIEQFF. The CDR3, as DNA: TGTGCCAGCAGCTTACTAGCAATTGAGCAGTTCTTC.

The chain links TRBV24-1 to TRBJ2-1; D is unclear. Germline CDR1 is KGHDR and CDR2 is SFDVKD. Deletions cut 3 bases from V and 5 bases from J, with 7 bases between. This CDR3 has 13 amino acids. Written as DNA, the CDR3 is TGTGCCACCAGTGATCATCAGAACAATGAGCAGTTCTTC. Amino acids: CATSDHQNNEQFF.

The rearrangement uses TRBV28 and TRBJ1-1; possible D gene TRBD1, 5 bases. Trimming shortened V by 5 bases and J by 4 bases, and 11 bases separated the two germline ends. Per germline, CDR1 MDHEN and CDR2 SYDVKM. The CDR3 has 13 amino acids. CDR3 in amino acids: CASSQGGSTEAFF. The CDR3 DNA sequence: TGTGCCAGCAGTCAGGGCGGCAGCACTGAAGCTTTCTTT. The variable domain in full, completed from reference TRBV28 and TRBJ1-1, reads DVKVTQSSRYLVKRTGEKVFLECVQDMDHENMFWYRQDPGLGLRLIYFSYDVKMKEKGDIPEGYSVSREKKERFSLILESASTNQTSMYLCASSQGGSTEAFFGQGTRLTVV.

This clone was observed once. The chain recombines TRBV30 with TRBJ1-4, with a weak D call TRBD1 (6 bases). The CDR3 loop spans 14 amino acids. The germline CDR1 and CDR2 sequences are GTSNPN and SVGIG (reference sequence). V lost 0 bases and J lost 5, with 10 bases in between. This chain's CDR3 is CAWSVGRGNEKLFF. The CDR3 DNA reads as TGTGCCTGGAGTGTAGGCAGGGGCAATGAAAAACTGTTTTTT.

The chain combines TRBV5-6 with TRBJ2-7, with 7 bases matching TRBD1. The length of the CDR3 is 15 residues. Germline CDR1 reads SGHDT; CDR2 reads YYEEEE. V lost 1 base and J lost 2; bases outside the gene matches: 6. CDR3 DNA sequence: TGTGCCAGCAGCTTGAGGGGGCAGGGAACCTACGAGCAGTACTTC. Amino acids: CASSLRGQGTYEQYF.

This sequence joins TRBV12-5 and TRBJ2-5; D is perhaps TRBD1 or TRBD2 (5 bases each). CDR1 and CDR2 from the germline V gene are LGHNT and FRNRAP. CDR3 length equals 12 residues. Trimming stripped 6 bases from V and 5 bases from J, with 10 bases between. The chain's CDR3 is CASGGTWETQYF. In DNA, the CDR3 is TGTGCTAGTGGGGGGACGTGGGAGACCCAGTACTTC.

This chain uses TRBV11-2 with TRBJ2-2; D remains ambiguous. V was clipped by 4 bases and J by 6 bases, with 12 bases between them. This CDR3 comprises 14 residues. Germline CDR1 is SGHAT and CDR2 is FQNNGV. CDR3 nucleotide sequence: TGTGCCAGCAGCTCCGACGCAAGGGCCGGGGAGCTGTTTTTT. This translates into CASSSDARAGELFF.